Each of the 18 T cell receptor beta chains below was sequenced from the same sample in a study of T cell clonotyping in hematopoietic cell transplantation. The repertoire was sequenced with immunoSEQ multiplex PCR; TCRdb's copy has only in-frame clones and lacks some. The data hold 10,000 to 15,000 clones, with around 74% observed a single time. Sequenced material: peripheral blood mononuclear cells, taken 180 days after allogeneic stem cell transplant. These receptors all come from a male patient between 55 and 70 years old who had an allogeneic stem cell transplant from an unrelated donor, so the T cells may come from the graft donor. Some clones in this sample may be carry-over from other donors' samples.

This chain links TRBV28 with TRBJ2-7; D unresolved. The CDR3 has 11 amino acids. Germline-derived CDR1 and CDR2 are MDHEN and SYDVKM. The V end lost 7 bases, the J end lost 3 bases, and 7 bases lay between the germline ends. The DNA for the CDR3 is TGTGCCAGCACCTCTTACTACGAGCAGTACTTC. This codes for CASTSYYEQYF.

This clone has just a few counts. The chain couples TRBV6-4 to TRBJ2-2, with D perhaps matching TRBD1 (5 bases). CDR3 size: 14 residues. The V end lost 4 bases, the J end lost 5 bases, and 11 bases lay between the germline ends. Germline V gives CDR1 MRHNA, CDR2 SNTAGT. The CDR3 DNA reads TGTGCCAGCAGTGCCGCTCCAGGGACCGGGGAGCTGTTTTTT. Encoded protein: CASSAAPGTGELFF.

V is TRBV7-9 and J is TRBJ1-4; no definite D call. The V gene's germline CDR1 is SEHNR and CDR2 FQNEAQ (reference sequence). V shed 2 bases and J shed 2 bases, with 9 bases lying between them. This CDR3 comprises 15 residues. The CDR3: CASSLPRTTNEKLFF. The CDR3 DNA sequence: TGTGCCAGCAGCTTACCCAGGACCACTAATGAAAAACTGTTTTTT.

In its sample, this clone was seen a few times. V usage is TRBV7-8 and J usage is TRBJ1-1; D is unclear. Germline V gene lookup returns CDR1 SGHVS and CDR2 FQNEAQ. This CDR3 has 15 amino acids. Trimming took 1 base from V and 1 from J, leaving 10 bases between them. CDR3 region: CASSLESVENTEAFF. The CDR3 coding sequence is TGTGCCAGCAGCTTAGAAAGTGTGGAGAACACTGAAGCTTTCTTT.

This rearrangement joins TRBV28 to TRBJ2-7; maybe TRBD2 (5 bases). Germline V gene data show CDR1 as MDHEN and CDR2 as SYDVKM. V was clipped by 6 bases and J by 0 bases, with 15 bases between them. This CDR3 is built from 15 residues. The CDR3 coding sequence is TGTGCCAGCAGGAGTAACGGGGAGAGCTCCTACGAGCAGTACTTC. It specifies CASRSNGESSYEQYF.

V gene TRBV5-1 combines with J gene TRBJ2-6, with a weak D call TRBD2 (6 bases). V was cut by 4 bases and J by 0 bases, with 8 bases left in between. Germline V gene sequence: CDR1 SGHRS, CDR2 YFSETQ. This CDR3 spans 15 amino acids. Here the CDR3 reads CASSTEGSGANVLTF. The CDR3 DNA reads as TGCGCCAGCAGCACGGAGGGCTCTGGGGCCAACGTCCTGACTTTC.

The rearrangement uses TRBV11-2 and TRBJ2-2, with 11 positions matching TRBD2. The CDR3 covers 17 residues. With 1 base clipped from V and 4 bases from J, the junction kept 5 bases outside the gene matches. CDR1 and CDR2 (germline): SGHAT, FQNNGV. CDR3 protein: CASSLGSLAGGTGELFF. CDR3 nucleotide sequence: TGTGCCAGCAGCTTAGGATCGCTAGCGGGGGGCACCGGGGAGCTGTTTTTT. The full variable domain, its missing parts supplied by reference TRBV11-2 and TRBJ2-2, is EAGVAQSPRYKIIEKRQSVAFWCNPISGHATLYWYQQILGQGPKLLIQFQNNGVVDDSQLPKDRFSAERLKGVDSTLKIQPAKLEDSAVYLCASSLGSLAGGTGELFFGEGSRLTVL.

The chain uses TRBV4-2 and TRBJ2-3; TRBD2 might be the D (6 bases). V gave up 0 bases and J gave up 2 bases, with 21 bases separating them. Per the germline V gene, CDR1 is LGHNA and CDR2 is YNFKEQ. This CDR3 region has 19 residues. CDR3 amino acids: CASSQDELARSEDTDTQYF. CDR3 DNA sequence: TGTGCCAGCAGCCAAGATGAGCTAGCGAGGTCGGAGGACACAGATACGCAGTATTTT.

This sequence joins TRBV7-2 and TRBJ2-7; no definite D call. The V end lost 3 bases, the J end lost 6 bases, and 9 bases lay between the germline ends. The germline V gene has CDR1 SGHTA and CDR2 FQGNSA. This CDR3 comprises 12 residues. CDR3 in amino acids: CASSFWGSEQYF. CDR3 coding DNA: TGTGCCAGCAGCTTTTGGGGAAGCGAGCAGTACTTC.

The V gene is TRBV10-2, the J gene TRBJ1-5; D remains ambiguous. Per the germline V gene, CDR1 is WSHSY and CDR2 is SAAADI. With 4 bases removed from V and 2 bases from J, the gap between germline ends came to 3 bases. This CDR3 comprises 12 residues. CDR3 region: CASSGGNQPQHF. The DNA of the CDR3 is TGCGCCAGCAGTGGTGGCAATCAGCCCCAGCATTTT.

This chain connects TRBV29-1 to TRBJ1-2; D is unclear. V lost 4 bases, J lost 6 bases, and 12 bases lay in between. The CDR3 sequence is 12 residues long. Per the germline V gene, CDR1 is SQVTM and CDR2 is ANQGSEA. This CDR3 reads CSVAVTDHGYTF. The CDR3, as DNA: TGCAGCGTTGCTGTTACGGACCATGGCTACACCTTC.

The chain carries TRBV7-6 and TRBJ2-3; TRBD1 is a possible D gene (6 bases). V dropped 5 bases and J dropped 4 bases, with 19 bases sitting between them. There are 16 residues in the CDR3. Germline CDR1 SGHVS, CDR2 FNYEAQ. CDR3 protein: CASSPGLGAGADTQYF. The CDR3 DNA is TGTGCCAGCAGCCCCGGATTGGGGGCCGGAGCAGATACGCAGTATTTT.

This chain links TRBV29-1 with TRBJ1-2; possible D gene TRBD1, 5 bases. CDR1 and CDR2 (germline): SQVTM, ANQGSEA. Trimming took 2 bases from V and 10 from J, leaving 17 bases between them. CDR3 length equals 13 residues. CDR3 in DNA: TGCAGCGTTGAAACGGGGGGTGGGCTCGCCTACACCTTC. Translating it yields CSVETGGGLAYTF.

This chain links TRBV4-3 with TRBJ2-2, with D perhaps assigned TRBD1 or TRBD2 (5 bases each). CDR1 LGHNA and CDR2 YSLEER come from the germline V gene. The CDR3 totals 15 residues. Trimming left V 5 bases short and J 5 bases short, with 15 bases between. The CDR3 loop reads CASSYMRGATGELFF. The CDR3, as DNA: TGCGCCAGCAGCTATATGCGAGGGGCGACCGGGGAGCTGTTTTTT.

CDR3 bases: TGTGCCAGCAGTGATCCCACAACTAGCGGGGGGGAAGAGACCCAGTACTTC. This gives the protein CASSDPTTSGGEETQYF. The chain recombines TRBV25-1 with TRBJ2-5, with 13 bases aligning to TRBD2. This CDR3 comprises 17 residues. The germline V gene has CDR1 MGHDK and CDR2 SYGVNS. With V trimmed by 3 bases and J by 3 bases, 7 bases remained unmatched.

The V gene is TRBV6-5, the J gene TRBJ1-5; 9 nucleotides align to TRBD1. V lost 4 bases to trimming and J lost 4 bases; unmatched junction nucleotides: 8. The CDR3 has 16 amino acids. Germline V gene lookup returns CDR1 MNHEY and CDR2 SVGAGI. The CDR3 DNA is TGTGCCAGCAGTTTAGCTCCGGGACAGGGAAATCAGCCCCAGCATTTT. Encoded protein: CASSLAPGQGNQPQHF.

The J gene is TRBJ1-6, the V gene TRBV25-1; 10 bases fit TRBD1. The germline gives CDR1 MGHDK, CDR2 SYGVNS. This CDR3 is built from 18 residues. Trimming at V came to 4 bases and at J to 8 bases, leaving 14 bases not matched to a gene. DNA for the CDR3: TGTGCCAGCAGTGTAGGACAGGGGGTTATCGTCCTGTATTCACCCCTCCACTTT. Its protein product is CASSVGQGVIVLYSPLHF. Drawing the rest from reference TRBV25-1 and TRBJ1-6, the complete variable domain is EADIYQTPRYLVIGTGKKITLECSQTMGHDKMYWYQQDPGMELHLIHYSYGVNSTEKGDLSSESTVSRIRTEHFPLTLESARPSHTSQYLCASSVGQGVIVLYSPLHFGNGTRLTVT.

CDR3 region: CASSEEGIGANVLTF. The CDR3 DNA reads TGTGCCAGCAGTGAGGAGGGTATTGGGGCCAACGTCCTGACTTTC. The chain combines TRBV25-1 with TRBJ2-6, with D possibly matching TRBD2 (6 bases). From germline, CDR1 is MGHDK and CDR2 SYGVNS. V was pared by 3 bases and J by 3 bases, with 9 bases between. This CDR3 comprises 15 residues.